A selection of T cell receptor beta chains follows, all from one sample in a study of blood T cell repertoires in COVID-19. Assay: immunoSEQ multiplex PCR; the TCRdb copy retains only in-frame clones and omits some. The profile covers about 240,000 clones, with about four fifths appearing a single time and roughly 3.2% taken by the ten largest. Sequenced material: peripheral blood. The receptors come from a woman aged 18-29 years with acute or convalescent COVID-19. Both conserved end residues are part of each CDR3. D genes are given only for firm matches. Clone size is not always given. Where it is, it says once, few, many or a class for expanded clones.

d_call: -
cdr3_length: 12
v_call: TRBV5-6
clone_size: -
j_call: TRBJ1-5
cdr3_nt: TGTGCCAGCAGCAACAGGGATCAGCCCCAGCATTTT
cdr3_aa: CASSNRDQPQHF

d_call: -
cdr3_length: 15
v_call: TRBV15
clone_size: few
j_call: TRBJ2-3
cdr3_nt: TGTGCCACCAGCAGAGACAGGGGTTACGGAGATACGCAGTATTTT
cdr3_aa: CATSRDRGYGDTQYF

d_call: -
cdr3_length: 15
v_call: TRBV28
clone_size: -
j_call: TRBJ1-4
cdr3_nt: TGTGCCAGCAGTTTAGGGGGACTGAATAATGAAAAACTGTTTTTT
cdr3_aa: CASSLGGLNNEKLFF

d_call: TRBD2
cdr3_length: 17
v_call: TRBV28
clone_size: -
j_call: TRBJ2-3
cdr3_nt: TGTGCCAGCAGTCCCCTTCCTAGCGGCCCTGGAACAGATACGCAGTATTTT
cdr3_aa: CASSPLPSGPGTDTQYF

d_call: -
cdr3_length: 14
v_call: TRBV6-2/TRBV6-3
clone_size: -
j_call: TRBJ1-1
cdr3_nt: TGTGCCAGCAGTTATAACCGGGAGGGGACTGAAGCTTTCTTT
cdr3_aa: CASSYNREGTEAFF

d_call: TRBD1
cdr3_length: 17
v_call: TRBV19
clone_size: -
j_call: TRBJ1-5
cdr3_nt: TGTGCCAGTAGGACCGCGGGACAGGGGTATAGCAATCAGCCCCAGCATTTT
cdr3_aa: CASRTAGQGYSNQPQHF

d_call: TRBD2
cdr3_length: 14
v_call: TRBV6-2/TRBV6-3
clone_size: -
j_call: TRBJ2-7
cdr3_nt: TGTGCCAGCAGTCCCGGGACTAGCATAAGGGAGCAGTACTTC
cdr3_aa: CASSPGTSIREQYF

d_call: -
cdr3_length: 14
v_call: TRBV27
clone_size: once
j_call: TRBJ1-5
cdr3_nt: TGTGCCAGCAGTTCCGACAGTCCTTATCAGCCCCAGCATTTT
cdr3_aa: CASSSDSPYQPQHF

d_call: TRBD1
cdr3_length: 18
v_call: TRBV6-2/TRBV6-3
clone_size: -
j_call: TRBJ1-1
cdr3_nt: TGTGCCAGCAGTTACTCGTCCCGGGACAGGGGTTTGGGCACTGAAGCTTTCTTT
cdr3_aa: CASSYSSRDRGLGTEAFF

d_call: -
cdr3_length: 14
v_call: TRBV6-2/TRBV6-3
clone_size: -
j_call: TRBJ2-7
cdr3_nt: TGTGCCAGCAGCCCGGTGGGCAGGGGTTACGAGCAGTACTTC
cdr3_aa: CASSPVGRGYEQYF

d_call: -
cdr3_length: 18
v_call: TRBV6-2/TRBV6-3
clone_size: once
j_call: TRBJ2-4
cdr3_nt: TGTGCCAGCAGTTACAAAACTTGGGCAGGGGATCTCAAAAACATTCAGTACTTC
cdr3_aa: CASSYKTWAGDLKNIQYF

d_call: TRBD1
cdr3_length: 16
v_call: TRBV11-2
clone_size: -
j_call: TRBJ2-7
cdr3_nt: TGTGCCAGCGCTCGGTTGGGACAGGAAATGTCCTACGAGCAGTACTTC
cdr3_aa: CASARLGQEMSYEQYF

d_call: TRBD2
cdr3_length: 18
v_call: TRBV4-3
clone_size: once
j_call: TRBJ2-1
cdr3_nt: TGCGCCAGCAGCCAAGGCGTAAGCGGGAGAAACGGCGGCAATGAGCAGTTCTTC
cdr3_aa: CASSQGVSGRNGGNEQFF

d_call: -
cdr3_length: 17
v_call: TRBV6-1
clone_size: -
j_call: TRBJ1-5
cdr3_nt: TGTGCCAGCAGTGAATTTCCTTTTGGCGAGGGTGCAAGGCCCCAGCATTTT
cdr3_aa: CASSEFPFGEGARPQHF

d_call: TRBD2
cdr3_length: 14
v_call: TRBV29-1
clone_size: -
j_call: TRBJ2-1
cdr3_nt: TGCAGCGTTGAAGGGACTAGCGGATACAATGAGCAGTTCTTC
cdr3_aa: CSVEGTSGYNEQFF

d_call: TRBD2
cdr3_length: 14
v_call: TRBV28
clone_size: -
j_call: TRBJ2-1
cdr3_nt: TGTGCCAGCACAGGACTAGCGGTATACAATGAGCAGTTCTTC
cdr3_aa: CASTGLAVYNEQFF

d_call: TRBD1
cdr3_length: 16
v_call: TRBV20-1
clone_size: -
j_call: TRBJ1-2
cdr3_nt: TGCAGTGCTAGTGCTCTGGGACAGGGGGCTGACTATGGCTACACCTTC
cdr3_aa: CSASALGQGADYGYTF

d_call: -
cdr3_length: 18
v_call: TRBV18
clone_size: -
j_call: TRBJ1-5
cdr3_nt: TGTGCCAGCTCACAGACAACCATCACAGGGAACCTTAACGAGCCCCAGCATTTT
cdr3_aa: CASSQTTITGNLNEPQHF

d_call: -
cdr3_length: 14
v_call: TRBV30
clone_size: -
j_call: TRBJ1-1
cdr3_nt: TGTGCCTGGAGGCCGGGAAACGGGAACACTGAAGCTTTCTTT
cdr3_aa: CAWRPGNGNTEAFF

d_call: TRBD1
cdr3_length: 15
v_call: TRBV13
clone_size: once
j_call: TRBJ1-1
cdr3_nt: TGTGCCAGCAGCCTAAAAGGACAGGAAGGAGCTGAAGCTTTCTTT
cdr3_aa: CASSLKGQEGAEAFF

d_call: -
cdr3_length: 15
v_call: TRBV2
clone_size: -
j_call: TRBJ2-1
cdr3_nt: TGTGCCAGCAGTGATCCCTCCGGGGGACACAATGAGCAGTTCTTC
cdr3_aa: CASSDPSGGHNEQFF

d_call: TRBD1
cdr3_length: 13
v_call: TRBV6-5
clone_size: once
j_call: TRBJ2-7
cdr3_nt: TGTGCCAGCAGGGGACAGGACTCCTACGAGCAGTACTTC
cdr3_aa: CASRGQDSYEQYF

d_call: -
cdr3_length: 15
v_call: TRBV27
clone_size: -
j_call: TRBJ2-1
cdr3_nt: TGTGTCAGCAGGCGAGGGTCGAACCCCTACAATGAGCAGTTCTTC
cdr3_aa: CVSRRGSNPYNEQFF

d_call: -
cdr3_length: 15
v_call: TRBV19
clone_size: -
j_call: TRBJ1-4
cdr3_nt: TGTGCCAGTAGTATGGACAGTGGTGTTGATGAAAAACTGTTTTTT
cdr3_aa: CASSMDSGVDEKLFF

d_call: -
cdr3_length: 13
v_call: TRBV5-4
clone_size: -
j_call: TRBJ1-1
cdr3_nt: TGTGCCAGCCGCACGGGGGATAACACTGAAGCTTTCTTT
cdr3_aa: CASRTGDNTEAFF

d_call: -
cdr3_length: 12
v_call: TRBV30
clone_size: -
j_call: TRBJ2-3
cdr3_nt: TGTGCCTGGAGTGTAATGTCCTCCGCGCAGTATTTT
cdr3_aa: CAWSVMSSAQYF

d_call: -
cdr3_length: 15
v_call: TRBV6-5
clone_size: -
j_call: TRBJ1-3
cdr3_nt: TGTGCCAGCAGTTACGGGCAGAAGACTGGAAACACCATATATTTT
cdr3_aa: CASSYGQKTGNTIYF

d_call: TRBD2
cdr3_length: 17
v_call: TRBV5-5
clone_size: -
j_call: TRBJ2-1
cdr3_nt: TGTGCCAGCAGCTCGTGGACTAGCGGGAGCAATAGGAATGAGCAGTTCTTC
cdr3_aa: CASSSWTSGSNRNEQFF

d_call: -
cdr3_length: 15
v_call: TRBV7-9
clone_size: -
j_call: TRBJ2-6
cdr3_nt: TGTGCCAGCAGCTTCAGGGCCTCTGGGGCCAACGTCCTGACTTTC
cdr3_aa: CASSFRASGANVLTF

d_call: -
cdr3_length: 10
v_call: TRBV20-1
clone_size: few
j_call: TRBJ1-2
cdr3_nt: TGCAGTGCTACCCTTAATGGCTACACCTTC
cdr3_aa: CSATLNGYTF

d_call: -
cdr3_length: 13
v_call: TRBV28
clone_size: -
j_call: TRBJ1-4
cdr3_nt: TGTGCCAGCAGTCCCCATGTAGGGGGAAAACTGTTTTTT
cdr3_aa: CASSPHVGGKLFF

d_call: TRBD2
cdr3_length: 16
v_call: TRBV7-9
clone_size: -
j_call: TRBJ2-5
cdr3_nt: TGTGCCAGCAGCTCCCCCCTAGCGGGAGGGCTAGAGACCCAGTACTTC
cdr3_aa: CASSSPLAGGLETQYF

d_call: -
cdr3_length: 13
v_call: TRBV4-3
clone_size: -
j_call: TRBJ1-2
cdr3_nt: TGCGCCAGCAGCCTCACTGTTGGAGTGGGCTACACCTTC
cdr3_aa: CASSLTVGVGYTF

d_call: -
cdr3_length: 16
v_call: TRBV28
clone_size: -
j_call: TRBJ2-1
cdr3_nt: TGTGCCAGCAGTCGCAACACAGGGTGGTCGAGGAATGAGCAGTTCTTC
cdr3_aa: CASSRNTGWSRNEQFF

d_call: TRBD1
cdr3_length: 15
v_call: TRBV19
clone_size: -
j_call: TRBJ2-1
cdr3_nt: TGTGCCAGTAGTAGGGACAGGGGTTCCTACAATGAGCAGTTCTTC
cdr3_aa: CASSRDRGSYNEQFF

d_call: TRBD2
cdr3_length: 17
v_call: TRBV9
clone_size: -
j_call: TRBJ2-1
cdr3_nt: TGTGCCAGCAGCGTAGGGGGAGCGGGAGGGAGGTACAATGAGCAGTTCTTC
cdr3_aa: CASSVGGAGGRYNEQFF

d_call: TRBD1
cdr3_length: 13
v_call: TRBV2
clone_size: -
j_call: TRBJ2-1
cdr3_nt: TGTGCCACTCGGGACAGGAGCCGGTCGGAGCAGTTCTTC
cdr3_aa: CATRDRSRSEQFF

d_call: -
cdr3_length: 15
v_call: TRBV27
clone_size: -
j_call: TRBJ1-1
cdr3_nt: TGTGCCAGCAGAAGAGGCCAGGGGATGAACACTGAAGCTTTCTTT
cdr3_aa: CASRRGQGMNTEAFF

d_call: TRBD1
cdr3_length: 14
v_call: TRBV4-2
clone_size: -
j_call: TRBJ1-1
cdr3_nt: TGTGCCAGCAGTCAAGGACAGGCGAACACTGAAGCTTTCTTT
cdr3_aa: CASSQGQANTEAFF

d_call: -
cdr3_length: 19
v_call: TRBV21-1
clone_size: -
j_call: TRBJ2-7
cdr3_nt: TGTGCCAGCCCTACTCCGGGGGGAGGGCTTCTAGCGGGGCCACCTCGTCGGTACTTC
cdr3_aa: CASPTPGGGLLAGPPRRYF

d_call: TRBD1
cdr3_length: 16
v_call: TRBV15
clone_size: -
j_call: TRBJ1-3
cdr3_nt: TGTGCCACCAGCGGCCGGGACAGGGTTCATGGAAACACCATATATTTT
cdr3_aa: CATSGRDRVHGNTIYF

d_call: TRBD1
cdr3_length: 20
v_call: TRBV18
clone_size: -
j_call: TRBJ2-7
cdr3_nt: TGTGCCAGCTCACCACCGAAGGGACAGGGGGCGGCGGGGGGCTCCTACGAGCAGTACTTC
cdr3_aa: CASSPPKGQGAAGGSYEQYF

d_call: -
cdr3_length: 18
v_call: TRBV19
clone_size: few
j_call: TRBJ2-6
cdr3_nt: TGTGCCAGTAGTATAGCCGAAGGCCGGGTACCTGGGGCCAACGTCCTGACTTTC
cdr3_aa: CASSIAEGRVPGANVLTF

d_call: TRBD2
cdr3_length: 17
v_call: TRBV7-9
clone_size: once
j_call: TRBJ2-3
cdr3_nt: TGTGCCAGCAGCTCCTGGACTAGCGGGAGGGCCATTGATACGCAGTATTTT
cdr3_aa: CASSSWTSGRAIDTQYF

d_call: -
cdr3_length: 13
v_call: TRBV10-3
clone_size: -
j_call: TRBJ2-1
cdr3_nt: TGTGCCATAAGACCGACTAGTTCGGATGAGCAGTTCTTC
cdr3_aa: CAIRPTSSDEQFF

d_call: -
cdr3_length: 14
v_call: TRBV9
clone_size: -
j_call: TRBJ1-2
cdr3_nt: TGTGCCAGCAGCGTAGGTCAGGGGACCTATGGCTACACCTTC
cdr3_aa: CASSVGQGTYGYTF

d_call: -
cdr3_length: 17
v_call: TRBV4-2
clone_size: -
j_call: TRBJ1-1
cdr3_nt: TGTGCCAGCAGCCCTTACCCGGTGGGGACTCCGAACACTGAAGCTTTCTTT
cdr3_aa: CASSPYPVGTPNTEAFF

d_call: -
cdr3_length: 19
v_call: TRBV7-2
clone_size: few
j_call: TRBJ2-1
cdr3_nt: TGTGCCAGCAGCTCACCGGCCCGTTTTGTAAAAGCCGGGGGCAATGAGCAGTTCTTC
cdr3_aa: CASSSPARFVKAGGNEQFF

d_call: TRBD1
cdr3_length: 15
v_call: TRBV3-1/TRBV3-2
clone_size: -
j_call: TRBJ1-1
cdr3_nt: TGTGCCAGCAGCCAGTGGGACAGGGCGAACACTGAAGCTTTCTTT
cdr3_aa: CASSQWDRANTEAFF

d_call: -
cdr3_length: 13
v_call: TRBV5-4
clone_size: once
j_call: TRBJ2-1
cdr3_nt: TGTGCCAGCAGCGATCCTAGCTACAATGAGCAGTTCTTC
cdr3_aa: CASSDPSYNEQFF

d_call: -
cdr3_length: 18
v_call: TRBV7-3
clone_size: -
j_call: TRBJ2-3
cdr3_nt: TGTGCCAGCAGCTTAAGCCCGGCTAGGGAGGACAGCACAGATACGCAGTATTTT
cdr3_aa: CASSLSPAREDSTDTQYF

d_call: -
cdr3_length: 14
v_call: TRBV28
clone_size: -
j_call: TRBJ1-5
cdr3_nt: TGTGCCACCACCAATTTCGGAGGGAATCAGCCCCAGCATTTT
cdr3_aa: CATTNFGGNQPQHF

d_call: TRBD1
cdr3_length: 16
v_call: TRBV28
clone_size: -
j_call: TRBJ2-7
cdr3_nt: TGTGCCAGCAGTATATGGTCACAGGGGGTCACCTACGAGCAGTACTTC
cdr3_aa: CASSIWSQGVTYEQYF